The T cell receptor (beta chain) under discussion was sequenced for a study of metastatic and nonmetastatic thyroid tumors. Study-level results: As reported, TCR beta diversity in blood and tumor was significantly higher in malignant thyroid tumors than in benign nodules.

No patient received treatment before thyroid surgery. As concerns this clone: As yet, its antigen is unknown.

TCRdb ran MiXCR on the PCR reads. Of some 16,000 clones in the sample, roughly a quarter were seen once. Input material: tumor tissue. The receptor's source is a female donor with papillary thyroid cancer or a benign thyroid nodule (not recorded which). Some clones in this sample may be carry-over from other donors' samples.

The CDR3 is CASSRTGGGISEQFF. The DNA for the CDR3 is TGCGCCAGCAGCCGGACAGGGGGCGGTATTAGTGAGCAGTTCTTC. V usage is TRBV5-1 and J usage is TRBJ2-1; 11 bases align to TRBD1. The CDR3 extends over 15 amino acids. CDR1 is SGHRS, CDR2 YFSETQ, per germline. The junction had 9 bases not matched to a gene; V was cut back by 4 bases and J by 9 bases.